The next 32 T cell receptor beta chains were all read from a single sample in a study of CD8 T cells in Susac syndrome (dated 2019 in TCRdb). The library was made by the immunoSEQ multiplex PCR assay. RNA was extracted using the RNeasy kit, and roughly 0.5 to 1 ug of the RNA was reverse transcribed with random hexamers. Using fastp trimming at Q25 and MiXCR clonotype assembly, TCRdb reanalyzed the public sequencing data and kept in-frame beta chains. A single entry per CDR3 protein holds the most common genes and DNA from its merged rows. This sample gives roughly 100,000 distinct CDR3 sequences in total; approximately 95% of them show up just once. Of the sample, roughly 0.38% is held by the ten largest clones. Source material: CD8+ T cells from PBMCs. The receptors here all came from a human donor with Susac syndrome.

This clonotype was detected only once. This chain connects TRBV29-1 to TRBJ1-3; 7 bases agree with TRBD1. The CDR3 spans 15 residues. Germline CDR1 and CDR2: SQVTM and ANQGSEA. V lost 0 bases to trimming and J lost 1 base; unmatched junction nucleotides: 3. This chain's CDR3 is CSVEDLDRSGNTIYF. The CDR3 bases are TGCAGCGTTGAAGATCTGGACAGGTCTGGAAACACCATATATTTT.

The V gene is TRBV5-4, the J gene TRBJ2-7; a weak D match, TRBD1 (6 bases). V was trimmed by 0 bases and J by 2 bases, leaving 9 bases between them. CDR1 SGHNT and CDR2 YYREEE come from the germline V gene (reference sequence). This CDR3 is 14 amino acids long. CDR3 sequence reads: CASSLDRDAYEQYF. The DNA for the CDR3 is TGTGCCAGCAGCTTGGACAGGGACGCCTACGAGCAGTACTTC.

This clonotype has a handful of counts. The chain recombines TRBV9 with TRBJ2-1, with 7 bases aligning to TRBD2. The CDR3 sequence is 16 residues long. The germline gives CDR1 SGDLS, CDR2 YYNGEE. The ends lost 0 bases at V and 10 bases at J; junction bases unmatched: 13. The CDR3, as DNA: TGTGCCAGCAGCGTAGATAGCGGGCGAGGTCTTAGGGAGCAGTTCTTC. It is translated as CASSVDSGRGLREQFF.

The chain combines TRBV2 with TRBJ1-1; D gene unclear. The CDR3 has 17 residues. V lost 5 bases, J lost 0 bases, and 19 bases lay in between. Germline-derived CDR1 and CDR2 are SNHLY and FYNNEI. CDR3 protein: CASSSRLAHSLNTEAFF. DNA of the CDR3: TGTGCCAGCAGTTCCCGCTTAGCGCATTCCTTGAACACTGAAGCTTTCTTT.

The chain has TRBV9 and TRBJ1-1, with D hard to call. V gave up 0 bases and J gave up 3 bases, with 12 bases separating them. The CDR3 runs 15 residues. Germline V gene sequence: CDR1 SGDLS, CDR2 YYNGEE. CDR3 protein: CASSVEGLVHTEAFF. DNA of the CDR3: TGTGCCAGCAGCGTAGAAGGGTTGGTGCACACTGAAGCTTTCTTT. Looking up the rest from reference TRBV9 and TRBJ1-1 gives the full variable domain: DSGVTQTPKHLITATGQRVTLRCSPRSGDLSVYWYQQSLDQGLQFLIQYYNGEERAKGNILERFSAQQFPDLHSELNLSSLELGDSALYFCASSVEGLVHTEAFFGQGTRLTVV.

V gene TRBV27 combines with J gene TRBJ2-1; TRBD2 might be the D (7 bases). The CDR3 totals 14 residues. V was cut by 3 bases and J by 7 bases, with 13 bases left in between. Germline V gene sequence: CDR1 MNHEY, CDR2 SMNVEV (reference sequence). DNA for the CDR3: TGTGCCAGCAGTTTTGGGGGGGCCGGGAATGAGCAGTTCTTC. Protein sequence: CASSFGGAGNEQFF.

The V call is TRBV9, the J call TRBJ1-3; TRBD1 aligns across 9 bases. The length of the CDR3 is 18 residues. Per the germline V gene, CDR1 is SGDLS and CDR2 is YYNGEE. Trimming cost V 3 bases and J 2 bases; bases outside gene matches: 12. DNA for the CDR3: TGTGCCAGCAGCGCCCCCCGGGACAGGGAGTTCCCTGGAAACACCATATATTTT. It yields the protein CASSAPRDREFPGNTIYF.

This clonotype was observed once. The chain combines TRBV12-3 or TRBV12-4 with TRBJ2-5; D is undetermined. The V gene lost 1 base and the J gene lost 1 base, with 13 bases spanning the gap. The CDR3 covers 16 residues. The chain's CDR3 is CASSLVGQHSQETQYF. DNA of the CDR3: TGTGCCAGCAGTTTAGTTGGCCAACACTCCCAAGAGACCCAGTACTTC.

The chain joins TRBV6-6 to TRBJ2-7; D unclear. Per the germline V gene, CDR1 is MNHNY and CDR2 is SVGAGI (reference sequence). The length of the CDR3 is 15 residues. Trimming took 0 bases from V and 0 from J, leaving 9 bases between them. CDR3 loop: CASSYSPVNSYEQYF. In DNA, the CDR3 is TGTGCCAGCAGTTACTCCCCCGTCAACTCCTACGAGCAGTACTTC.

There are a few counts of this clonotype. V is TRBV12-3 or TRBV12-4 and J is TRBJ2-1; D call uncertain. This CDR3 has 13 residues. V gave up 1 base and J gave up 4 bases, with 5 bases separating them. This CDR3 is CASSLVSYNEQFF. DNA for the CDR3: TGTGCCAGCAGTTTAGTTTCATACAATGAGCAGTTCTTC.

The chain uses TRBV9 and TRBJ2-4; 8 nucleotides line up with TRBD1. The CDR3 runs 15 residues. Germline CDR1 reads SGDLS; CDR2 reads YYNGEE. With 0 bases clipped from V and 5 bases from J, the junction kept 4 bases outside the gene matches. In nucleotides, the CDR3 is TGTGCCAGCAGCGTAGACGGCAGGGGGCAAAACATTCAGTACTTC. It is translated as CASSVDGRGQNIQYF.

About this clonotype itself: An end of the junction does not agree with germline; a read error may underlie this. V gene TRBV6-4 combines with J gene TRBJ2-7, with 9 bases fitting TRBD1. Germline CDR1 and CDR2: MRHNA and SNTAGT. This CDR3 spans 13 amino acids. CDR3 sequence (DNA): TGTGCCAGCAAATCGGACAGGGGCAGTAGCCGGAACTTC. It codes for CASKSDRGSSRNF.

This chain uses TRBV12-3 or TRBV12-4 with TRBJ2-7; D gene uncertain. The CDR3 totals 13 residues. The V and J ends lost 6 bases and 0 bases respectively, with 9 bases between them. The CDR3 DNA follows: TGTGCCAGCAGGTACCCGAGCTCCTACGAGCAGTACTTC. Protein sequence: CASRYPSSYEQYF.

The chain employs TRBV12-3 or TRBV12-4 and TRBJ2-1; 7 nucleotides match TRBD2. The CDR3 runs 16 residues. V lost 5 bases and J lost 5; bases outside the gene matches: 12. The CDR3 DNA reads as TGTGCCAGCAGTCCCACGGTATGGGGGGGGGACAATGAGCAGTTCTTC. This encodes CASSPTVWGGDNEQFF.

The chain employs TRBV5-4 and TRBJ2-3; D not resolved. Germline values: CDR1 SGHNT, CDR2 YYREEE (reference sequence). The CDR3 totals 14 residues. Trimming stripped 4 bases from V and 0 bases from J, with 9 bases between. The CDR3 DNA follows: TGTGCCAGCAGCCGCTCCCCTAGCACAGATACGCAGTATTTT. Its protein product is CASSRSPSTDTQYF.

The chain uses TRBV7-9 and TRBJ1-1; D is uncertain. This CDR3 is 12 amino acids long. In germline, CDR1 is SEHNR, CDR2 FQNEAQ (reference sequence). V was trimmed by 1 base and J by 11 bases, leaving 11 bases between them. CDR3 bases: TGTGCCAGCAGCTTAGAGGGCCCCGAGGCTTTCTTT. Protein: CASSLEGPEAFF.

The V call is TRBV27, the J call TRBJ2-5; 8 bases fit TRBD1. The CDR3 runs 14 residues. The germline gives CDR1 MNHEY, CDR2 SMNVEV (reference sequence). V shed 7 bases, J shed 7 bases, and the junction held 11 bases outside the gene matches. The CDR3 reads CASTSGGTPGTQYF. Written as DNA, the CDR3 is TGTGCCAGCACCTCAGGGGGCACCCCCGGGACCCAGTACTTC.

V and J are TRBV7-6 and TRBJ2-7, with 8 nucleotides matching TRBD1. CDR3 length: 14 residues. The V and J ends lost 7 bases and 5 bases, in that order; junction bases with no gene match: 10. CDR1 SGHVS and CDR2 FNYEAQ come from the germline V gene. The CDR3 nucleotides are TGTGCCAGCACCCCTTCGGACAGGGTGGACGAGCAGTACTTC. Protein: CASTPSDRVDEQYF.

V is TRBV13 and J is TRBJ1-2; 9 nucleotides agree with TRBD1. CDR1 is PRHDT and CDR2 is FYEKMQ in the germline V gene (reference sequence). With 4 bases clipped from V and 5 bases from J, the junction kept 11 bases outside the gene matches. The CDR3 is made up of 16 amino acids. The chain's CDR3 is CASSSRDRVQGYGYTF. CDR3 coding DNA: TGTGCCAGCAGCTCGCGGGACAGGGTTCAGGGGTATGGCTACACCTTC.

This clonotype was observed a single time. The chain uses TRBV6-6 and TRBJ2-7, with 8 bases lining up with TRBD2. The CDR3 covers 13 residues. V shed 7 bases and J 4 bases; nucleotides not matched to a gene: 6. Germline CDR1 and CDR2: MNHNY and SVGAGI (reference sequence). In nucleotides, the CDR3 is TGTGCCAGCACACCGGGGGGGATTTACGAGCAGTACTTC. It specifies CASTPGGIYEQYF.

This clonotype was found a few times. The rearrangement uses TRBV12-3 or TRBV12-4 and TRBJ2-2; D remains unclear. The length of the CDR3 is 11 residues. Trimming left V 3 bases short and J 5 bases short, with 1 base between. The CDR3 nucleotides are TGTGCCAGCAGTTTTACCGGGGAGCTGTTTTTT. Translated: CASSFTGELFF.

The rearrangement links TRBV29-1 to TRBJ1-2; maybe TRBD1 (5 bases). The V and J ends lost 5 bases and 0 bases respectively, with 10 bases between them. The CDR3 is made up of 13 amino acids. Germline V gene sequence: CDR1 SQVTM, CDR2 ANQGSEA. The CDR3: CSVQETANYGYTF. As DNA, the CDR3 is TGCAGCGTTCAGGAGACAGCTAACTATGGCTACACCTTC.

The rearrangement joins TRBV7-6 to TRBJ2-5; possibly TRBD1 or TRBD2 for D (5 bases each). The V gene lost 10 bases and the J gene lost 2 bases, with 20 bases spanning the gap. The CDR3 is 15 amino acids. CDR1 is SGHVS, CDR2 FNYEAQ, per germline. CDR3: CAILTSREPQETQYF. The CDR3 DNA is TGTGCCATCCTAACCAGCAGGGAGCCACAAGAGACCCAGTACTTC.

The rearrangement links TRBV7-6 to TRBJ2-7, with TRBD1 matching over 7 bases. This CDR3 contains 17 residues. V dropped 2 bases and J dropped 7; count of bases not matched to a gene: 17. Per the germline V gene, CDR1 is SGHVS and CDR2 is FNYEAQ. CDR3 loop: CASSLYLLERGLGEQYF. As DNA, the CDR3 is TGTGCCAGCAGCTTATACCTCCTAGAGAGGGGGCTGGGAGAGCAGTACTTC.

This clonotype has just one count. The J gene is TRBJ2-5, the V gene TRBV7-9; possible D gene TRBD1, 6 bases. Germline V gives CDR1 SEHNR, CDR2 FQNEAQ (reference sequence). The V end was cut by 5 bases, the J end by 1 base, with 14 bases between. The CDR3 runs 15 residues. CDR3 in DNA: TGTGCCAGCAGCCGACCGACAGGACCCCAAGAGACCCAGTACTTC. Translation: CASSRPTGPQETQYF.

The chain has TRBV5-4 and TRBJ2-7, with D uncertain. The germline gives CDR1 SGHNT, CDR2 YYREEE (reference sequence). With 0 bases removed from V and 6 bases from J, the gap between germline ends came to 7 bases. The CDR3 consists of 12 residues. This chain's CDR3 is CASSLVGSEQYF. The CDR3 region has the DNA TGTGCCAGCAGCTTGGTCGGGTCCGAGCAGTACTTC.

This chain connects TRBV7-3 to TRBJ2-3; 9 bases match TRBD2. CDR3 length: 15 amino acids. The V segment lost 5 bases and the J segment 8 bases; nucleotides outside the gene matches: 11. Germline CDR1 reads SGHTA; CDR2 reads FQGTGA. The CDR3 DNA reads TGTGCCAGCAGCGCCCCCCCGGGACTAGCTCGTACGCAGTATTTT. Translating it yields CASSAPPGLARTQYF.

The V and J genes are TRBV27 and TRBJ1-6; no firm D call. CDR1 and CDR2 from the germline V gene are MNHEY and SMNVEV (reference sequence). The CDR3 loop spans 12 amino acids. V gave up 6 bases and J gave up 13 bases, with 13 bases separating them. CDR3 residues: CASSGGTFPLHF. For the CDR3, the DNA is TGTGCCAGCAGCGGAGGTACCTTCCCCCTCCACTTT.

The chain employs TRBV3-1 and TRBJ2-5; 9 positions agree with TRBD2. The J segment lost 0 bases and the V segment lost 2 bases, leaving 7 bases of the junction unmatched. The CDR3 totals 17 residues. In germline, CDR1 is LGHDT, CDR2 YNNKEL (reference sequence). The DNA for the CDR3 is TGTGCCAGCAGCCAAAGCGGGGGGCCTTGGTACCAAGAGACCCAGTACTTC. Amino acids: CASSQSGGPWYQETQYF.

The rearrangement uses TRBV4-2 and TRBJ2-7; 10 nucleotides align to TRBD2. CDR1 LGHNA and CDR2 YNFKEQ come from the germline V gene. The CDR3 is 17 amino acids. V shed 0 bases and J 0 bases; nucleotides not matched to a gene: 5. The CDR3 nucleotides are TGTGCCAGCAGCCAAGAGGCTAGCGGGGGCCTCTCCTACGAGCAGTACTTC. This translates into CASSQEASGGLSYEQYF.

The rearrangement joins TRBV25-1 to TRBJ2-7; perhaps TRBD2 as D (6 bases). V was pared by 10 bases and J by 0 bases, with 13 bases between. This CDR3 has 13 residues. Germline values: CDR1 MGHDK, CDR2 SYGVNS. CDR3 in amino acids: CATLQGGSYEQYF. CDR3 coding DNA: TGTGCCACCCTCCAGGGAGGCTCCTACGAGCAGTACTTC.

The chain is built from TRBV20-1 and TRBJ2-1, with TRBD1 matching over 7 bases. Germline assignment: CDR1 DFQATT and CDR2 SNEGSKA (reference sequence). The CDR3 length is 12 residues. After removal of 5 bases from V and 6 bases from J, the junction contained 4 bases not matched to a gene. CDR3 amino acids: CSAWGQSNEQFF. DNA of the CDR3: TGCAGTGCTTGGGGACAGTCCAATGAGCAGTTCTTC.